The clone carrying this TCR beta chain was detected only a few times. Antigen specificity is unknown. This sample was included in a study of breast tumors, draining lymph nodes, adjacent tissues. TCRdb used MiXCR to reprocess the multiplex PCR reads, holding one entry per CDR3 protein. The repertoire includes approximately 230,000 distinct CDR3 sequences, less than 35% of them detected once, and approximately 3.5% sits in the top ten. V lost 9 bases and J 0 bases, leaving 11 bases between the germline ends. This CDR3 has 13 amino acids. Germline CDR1 is MGHDK and CDR2 is SYGVNS. Study conclusions and caveats: Data only fit, rather than demonstrated, lymph node origin of most tumor T cells. Data fit most tumor T cells coming from lymph node, expanding in tumor. Compared with basal-like, luminal-like tumors shared significantly more repertoire with nontumor tissue. Tumors had less TCR diversity than lymph nodes, more than nontumor tissue.

Samples came from axillary lymph nodes draining the breast cancer. This TCR derives from a female donor with breast cancer. Some clones in this sample may be carry-over from other donors' samples. The J gene is TRBJ1-1, the V gene TRBV25-1; a possible D gene is TRBD1 (6 bases). The material sequenced was axillary lymph node tissue. The CDR3 nucleotides are TGTGCCAGTGTACAGGGTTTGAACACTGAAGCTTTCTTT. It is translated as CASVQGLNTEAFF. Supplemented by reference TRBV25-1 and TRBJ1-1, the full variable domain reads EADIYQTPRYLVIGTGKKITLECSQTMGHDKMYWYQQDPGMELHLIHYSYGVNSTEKGDLSSESTVSRIRTEHFPLTLESARPSHTSQYLCASVQGLNTEAFFGQGTRLTVV.